The present T cell receptor beta chain was sequenced within a study of monozygotic twins with inflammatory bowel disease. Collection yielded approximately 2.7 ml of blood per donor. The cDNA of both the TCRalpha and TCRbeta chains was subjected to two nested PCRs of about 17 and 10 cycles. For each CDR3 protein, TCRdb gives one entry from its re-call of the 5' RACE reads, without DNA. This table holds 300,000 to 400,000 distinct CDR3 sequences. The sequenced material came from blood. This clonotype was obtained from a human donor with ulcerative colitis or Crohn's disease, or a healthy co-twin of an affected twin (not recorded which).

The CDR3 protein is CASSFFSGETQYF. The chain recombines TRBV5-4 with TRBJ2-5. This CDR3 comprises 13 residues. Germline loops: CDR1 SGHNT, CDR2 YYREEE (reference sequence).